This T cell receptor beta chain was sequenced in a study of a mutant IDH1 vaccine in newly diagnosed glioma. Regarding time point: week 11, during vaccination. Topical imiquimod accompanied each vaccine dose, which consisted of 300 ug of mutant IDH1 20-mer peptide. Here immunoSEQ multiplex PCR was the method, and the copy in TCRdb shows in-frame clones only, minus some. This table has roughly 70,000 clones, around 84% appearing once. A note on this clone: Its antigen is unknown.

Overall study findings and caveats: With respect to changes in top peripheral T cell clonotypes, pseudoprogression seemed unrelated.

Trimming shortened V by 4 bases and J by 5 bases, and 18 bases separated the two germline ends. The CDR3 sequence is 15 residues long. Germline V gene data show CDR1 as SGHDN and CDR2 as FVKESK. Sequencing was performed on PBMCs, taken from a glioma patient whose treatment included an IDH1 peptide vaccine. The receptor was derived from a woman between 50 and 59 years old with glioma. This sequence joins TRBV14 and TRBJ2-7, with D unresolved. CDR3 residues: CASSPWSSGNDEQYF. The DNA for the CDR3 is TGTGCCAGCAGCCCCTGGAGTTCGGGTAACGACGAGCAGTACTTC.